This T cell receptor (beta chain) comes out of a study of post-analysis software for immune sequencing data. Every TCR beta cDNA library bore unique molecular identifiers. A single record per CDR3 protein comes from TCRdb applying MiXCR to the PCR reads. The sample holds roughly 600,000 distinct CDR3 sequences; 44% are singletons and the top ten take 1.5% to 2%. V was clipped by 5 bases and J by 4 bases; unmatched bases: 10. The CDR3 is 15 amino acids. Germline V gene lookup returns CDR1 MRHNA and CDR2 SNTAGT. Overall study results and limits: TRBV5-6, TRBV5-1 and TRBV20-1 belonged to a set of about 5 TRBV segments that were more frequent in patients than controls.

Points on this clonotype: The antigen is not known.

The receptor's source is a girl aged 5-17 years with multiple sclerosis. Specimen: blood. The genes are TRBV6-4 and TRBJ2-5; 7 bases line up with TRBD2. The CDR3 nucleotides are TGTGCCAGCAGTCCGGGAGGCAGGTTCGGAGAGACCCAGTACTTC. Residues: CASSPGGRFGETQYF.